The 2 T cell receptor beta chains presented below share a single source sample, sequenced in a study of patients and donors after allogeneic stem cell transplantation. TCRdb re-called the RT-PCR reads through MiXCR, storing one row per CDR3 protein. The sample lists some 880,000 distinct CDR3 sequences, 18% seen once, with 5% to 6.5% in the top ten. Sequenced material: blood, either unsorted or a sorted T cell fraction (not recorded which). Every receptor here comes from a human donor who was either an allogeneic HSCT recipient or a stem cell or donor lymphocyte infusion donor (not recorded which). It is not recorded whose cells these are; they may come from a transplant donor.

The V gene is TRBV29-1, the J gene TRBJ1-2; tentatively, D is TRBD1 (5 bases). The CDR3 has 11 amino acids. CDR1 is SQVTM and CDR2 is ANQGSEA in the germline V gene. Trimming cost V 5 bases and J 8 bases, with 12 bases left between them. This CDR3 is CSVLDRSGYTF. In nucleotides, the CDR3 is TGCAGCGTTCTCGACAGAAGCGGCTACACCTTC.

This clonotype was detected only a few times. The chain carries TRBV7-8 and TRBJ2-3; 11 positions agree with TRBD1. With 5 bases clipped from V and 3 bases from J, the junction kept 7 bases outside the gene matches. Germline V gene sequence: CDR1 SGHVS, CDR2 FQNEAQ. The CDR3 is made up of 16 amino acids. The CDR3 DNA follows: TGTGCCAGCAGCCCCCGGGACAGGGGGGGAACAGATACGCAGTATTTT. It translates to CASSPRDRGGTDTQYF.